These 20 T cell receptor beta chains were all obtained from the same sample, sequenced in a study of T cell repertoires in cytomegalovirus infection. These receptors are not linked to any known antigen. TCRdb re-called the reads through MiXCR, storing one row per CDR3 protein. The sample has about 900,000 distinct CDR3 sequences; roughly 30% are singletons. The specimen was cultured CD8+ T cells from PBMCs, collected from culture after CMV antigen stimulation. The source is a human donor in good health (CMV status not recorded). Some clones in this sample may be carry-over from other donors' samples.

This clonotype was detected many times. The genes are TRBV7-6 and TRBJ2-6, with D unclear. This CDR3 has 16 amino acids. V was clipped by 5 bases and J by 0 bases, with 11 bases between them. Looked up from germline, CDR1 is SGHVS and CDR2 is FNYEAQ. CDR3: CASSRDGLSGANVLTF. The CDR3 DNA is TGTGCCAGCAGCCGTGACGGCCTCTCTGGGGCCAACGTCCTGACTTTC.

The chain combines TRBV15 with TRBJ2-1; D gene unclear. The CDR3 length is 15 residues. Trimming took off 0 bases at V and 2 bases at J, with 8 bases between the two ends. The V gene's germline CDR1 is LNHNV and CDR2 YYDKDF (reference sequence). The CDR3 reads CATSREADAYNEQFF. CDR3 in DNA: TGTGCCACCAGCAGAGAGGCAGACGCCTACAATGAGCAGTTCTTC.

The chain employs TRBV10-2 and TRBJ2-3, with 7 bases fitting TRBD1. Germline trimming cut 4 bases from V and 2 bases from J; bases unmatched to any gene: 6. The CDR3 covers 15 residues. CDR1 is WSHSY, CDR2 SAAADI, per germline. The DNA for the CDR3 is TGCGCCAGCAGTGGACAGGGAACCCTCACAGATACGCAGTATTTT. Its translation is CASSGQGTLTDTQYF.

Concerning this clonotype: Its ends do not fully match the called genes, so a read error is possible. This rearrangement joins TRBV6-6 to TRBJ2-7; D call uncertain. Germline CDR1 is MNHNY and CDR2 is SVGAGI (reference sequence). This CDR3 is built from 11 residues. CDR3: CANSVGYEQYF. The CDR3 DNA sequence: TGTGCCAACAGTGTGGGATACGAGCAGTACTTC.

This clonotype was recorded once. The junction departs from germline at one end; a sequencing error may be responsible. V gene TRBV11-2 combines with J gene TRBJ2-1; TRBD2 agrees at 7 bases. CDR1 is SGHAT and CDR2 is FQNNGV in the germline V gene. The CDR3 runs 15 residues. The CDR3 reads CTSSLEWASGHEQFF. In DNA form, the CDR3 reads TGTACCAGCAGCTTAGAATGGGCTAGCGGTCATGAGCAGTTCTTC.

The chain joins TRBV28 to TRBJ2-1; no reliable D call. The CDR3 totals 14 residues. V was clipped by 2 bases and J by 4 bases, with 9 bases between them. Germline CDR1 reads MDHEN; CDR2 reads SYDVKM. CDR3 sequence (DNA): TGTGCCAGCAGTTTACGGTCCGCATACAATGAGCAGTTCTTC. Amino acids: CASSLRSAYNEQFF.

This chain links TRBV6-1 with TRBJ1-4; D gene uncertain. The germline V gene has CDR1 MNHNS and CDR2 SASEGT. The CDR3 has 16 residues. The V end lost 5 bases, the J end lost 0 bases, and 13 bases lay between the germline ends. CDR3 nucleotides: TGTGCCAGCAGTTACGTCCTTCCTGCAACTAATGAAAAACTGTTTTTT. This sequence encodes CASSYVLPATNEKLFF.

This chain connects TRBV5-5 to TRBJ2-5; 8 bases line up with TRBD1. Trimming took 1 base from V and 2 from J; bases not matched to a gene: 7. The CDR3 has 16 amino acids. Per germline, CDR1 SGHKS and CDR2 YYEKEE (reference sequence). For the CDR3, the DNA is TGTGCCAGCAGCTTGAGTTCAGGGACAGGTCAAGAGACCCAGTACTTC. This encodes CASSLSSGTGQETQYF.

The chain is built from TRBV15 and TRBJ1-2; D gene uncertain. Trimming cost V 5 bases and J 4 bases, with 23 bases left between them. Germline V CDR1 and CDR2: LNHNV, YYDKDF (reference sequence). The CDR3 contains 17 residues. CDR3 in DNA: TGTGCCACCAGCTCCCGGCCTTCTCCTAAAGCTAGCTATGGCTACACCTTC. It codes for CATSSRPSPKASYGYTF. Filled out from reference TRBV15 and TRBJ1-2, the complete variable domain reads DAMVIQNPRYQVTQFGKPVTLSCSQTLNHNVMYWYQQKSSQAPKLLFHYYDKDFNNEADTPDNFQSRRPNTSFCFLDIRSPGLGDTAMYLCATSSRPSPKASYGYTFGSGTRLTVV.

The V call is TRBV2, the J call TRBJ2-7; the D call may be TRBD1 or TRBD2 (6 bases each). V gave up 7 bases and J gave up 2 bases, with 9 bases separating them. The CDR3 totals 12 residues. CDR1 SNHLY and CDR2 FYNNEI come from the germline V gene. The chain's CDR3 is CASKEGAYEQYV. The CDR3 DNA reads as TGTGCCAGCAAGGAGGGGGCCTACGAGCAGTACGTC.

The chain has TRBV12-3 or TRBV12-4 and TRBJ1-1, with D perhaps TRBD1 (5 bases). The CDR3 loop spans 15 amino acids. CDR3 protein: CVRPLGDWGGTEAFF. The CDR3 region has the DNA TGTGTCAGACCGTTAGGGGATTGGGGGGGCACTGAAGCTTTCTTT.

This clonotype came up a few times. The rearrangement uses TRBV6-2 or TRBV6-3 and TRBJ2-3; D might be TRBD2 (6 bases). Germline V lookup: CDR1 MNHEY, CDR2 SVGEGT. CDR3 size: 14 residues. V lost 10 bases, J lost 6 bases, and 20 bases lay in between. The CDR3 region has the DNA TGTGCCACCAAGGGACTTCTTAATTCTGATACGCAGTATTTT. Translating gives CATKGLLNSDTQYF.

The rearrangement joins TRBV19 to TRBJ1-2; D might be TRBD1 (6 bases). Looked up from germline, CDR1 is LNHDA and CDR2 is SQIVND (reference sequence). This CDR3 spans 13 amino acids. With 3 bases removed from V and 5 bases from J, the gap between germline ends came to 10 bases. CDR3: CASSMDSPYGYTF. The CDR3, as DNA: TGTGCCAGTAGTATGGACAGCCCATATGGCTACACCTTC.

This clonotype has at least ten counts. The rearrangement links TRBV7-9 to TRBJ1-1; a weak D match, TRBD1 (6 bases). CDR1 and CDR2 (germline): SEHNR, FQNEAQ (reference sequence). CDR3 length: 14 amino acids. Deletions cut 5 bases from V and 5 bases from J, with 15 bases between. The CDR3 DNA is TGTGCCAGCAGCCCTAAGGGGGGTAATACTGAAGCTTTCTTT. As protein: CASSPKGGNTEAFF.

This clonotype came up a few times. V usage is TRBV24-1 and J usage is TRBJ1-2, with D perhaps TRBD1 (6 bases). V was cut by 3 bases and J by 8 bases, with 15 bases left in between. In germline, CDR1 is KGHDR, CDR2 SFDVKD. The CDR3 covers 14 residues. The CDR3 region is CATSDTGTRRGYTF. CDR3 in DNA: TGTGCCACCAGTGATACCGGGACAAGAAGAGGCTACACCTTC.

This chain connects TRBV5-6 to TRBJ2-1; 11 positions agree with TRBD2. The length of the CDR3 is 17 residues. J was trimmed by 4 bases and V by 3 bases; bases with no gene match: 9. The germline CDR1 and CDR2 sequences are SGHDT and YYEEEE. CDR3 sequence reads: CASSSYLTSGAYNEQFF. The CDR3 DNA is TGTGCCAGCAGCTCCTACCTGACTAGCGGGGCGTACAATGAGCAGTTCTTC.

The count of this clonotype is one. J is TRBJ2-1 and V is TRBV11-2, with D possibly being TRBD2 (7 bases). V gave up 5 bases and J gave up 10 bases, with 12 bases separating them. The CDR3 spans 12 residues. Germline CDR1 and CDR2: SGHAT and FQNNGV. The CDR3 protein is CASSGGAWEQFF. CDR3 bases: TGTGCCAGCAGCGGGGGGGCATGGGAGCAGTTCTTC.

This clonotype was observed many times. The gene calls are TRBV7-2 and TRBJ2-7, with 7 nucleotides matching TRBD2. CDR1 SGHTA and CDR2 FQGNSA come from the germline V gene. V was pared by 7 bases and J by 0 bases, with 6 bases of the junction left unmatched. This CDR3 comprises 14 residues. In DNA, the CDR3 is TGTGCCAGCACCACCACTAGCGTCTCCTACGAGCAGTACTTC. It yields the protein CASTTTSVSYEQYF.

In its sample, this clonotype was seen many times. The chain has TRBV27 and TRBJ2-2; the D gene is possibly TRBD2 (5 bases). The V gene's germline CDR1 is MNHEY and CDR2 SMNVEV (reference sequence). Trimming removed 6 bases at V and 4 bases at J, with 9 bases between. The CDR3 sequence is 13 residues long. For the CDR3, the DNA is TGTGCCAGCAGCTTGAGCGGCACCGGGGAGCTGTTTTTT. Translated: CASSLSGTGELFF.

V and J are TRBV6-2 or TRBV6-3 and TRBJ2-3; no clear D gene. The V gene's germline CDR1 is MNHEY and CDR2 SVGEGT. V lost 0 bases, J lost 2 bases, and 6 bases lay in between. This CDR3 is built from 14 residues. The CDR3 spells CASSYSSFTDTQYF. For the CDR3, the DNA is TGTGCCAGCAGTTACTCTTCATTCACAGATACGCAGTATTTT.